The subject of this entry is one T cell receptor (beta chain). This clone's antigen is unknown. Qualities for individual bases were not recorded, and no much larger clone is one base off. The sample belongs to a study of shared T cell receptors in the human thymus (dated by TCRdb to the early 2020s). In the study overall: The study examined how self-reactive, shared T-cell receptor alpha chains are generated in the human thymus.

Library method: the immunoSEQ multiplex PCR assay. This is the immuneACCESS table as TCRdb keeps it, with only in-frame sequences that have V and J called. A part of the clones is gone; compared with another copy, unresolved V genes explain less than half, and the rest is unexplained. The sample table holds under 850,000 clones, of which 85% to 90% were seen once. The top ten hold 0.008% to 0.011% of the sample. The same data also went into a second study, on human thymus T cells. The second study reports: Immunologically healthy infants undergoing open corrective cardiac surgery for congenital heart defects in Finland were used as donors. Thymus tissue was collected as surgical resects that were removed during corrective cardiac surgery. Usage of V and J gene segments appeared to be biased in both the thymic and the peripheral blood repertoires. The related research reported highly overlapping thymic TCR repertoires among unrelated individuals. The study used fewer than ten infant thymus samples plus four related peripheral blood samples to characterize TCR alpha and beta repertoires. Donor ages ranging from about 7 to 250 days were recorded, and several male and two female infants were included in the cohort. Thymocytes were released mechanically from tissue and stored at -70 °C as pellets of roughly 9-31 million cells. A QIAsymphony instrument was used to extract genomic DNA from frozen cell pellets. The immunoSEQ multiplex PCR assay was used to amplify the TCRB and TCRAD loci from a standardized amount of quality-controlled genomic DNA. The amplicons spanned the V(D)J region and were long enough to cover the CDR3 and allow V and J genes to be identified. Through the commercial immunoSEQ service, the amplicons were sequenced on an Illumina platform. Primer bias and sequencing errors were corrected as previously described, and TCRAD and TCRB definitions were based on the IMGT database. immunoSEQ Analyzer 3.0 and VDJTools were used for repertoire analysis, which covered basic statistics, V/J segment usage, diversity estimates, rarefaction and pairwise overlap. Diversity was estimated with Chao1, ChaoE, Efron-Thisted, Shannon and inverse Simpson indices, and also on datasets down-sampled to the smallest sample. For repertoire overlap, CDR3 nucleotide sequence, V gene and J gene had to match strictly, and clustering was done by Jaccard-based multidimensional scaling. On average, approximately 860,000 unique TCRB clonotypes were obtained from thymus samples, compared with approximately 80,000 from blood samples.

This sequence was found in a boy less than two years old with a congenital heart defect. Donor details come from another sample of the same person, matched by shared clones. Specimen: thymocytes.

The DNA sequence is TGTGCCAGCAGGTTCACAGAGAACACCGGGGAGCTGTTTTTT. The encoded protein is CASRFTENTGELFF. The sequence is built from TRBV7-2 and TRBJ2-2; no D gene can be assigned with confidence. CDR1 and CDR2 (SGHTA, FQGNSA) derive from the germline V gene. The trim is 6 bases for V and 1 base for J, with a gap of 9 bases between the germline ends. Reading from cysteine to phenylalanine, the CDR3 counts 14 amino acids. Just CDR3 DNA is preserved here, 42 bases in frame from base 1.